This T cell receptor beta chain emerged from a study of blood T cells in healthy people across ages. Regarding the study as a whole: Donors of long life had a larger count of naive CD4+ cells and greater diversity than aged donors.

This clonotype was seen a few times. Its antigen is currently unknown. The CDR3 is 13 amino acids. V dropped 6 bases and J dropped 5; count of bases not matched to a gene: 8. Germline assignment: CDR1 DFQATT and CDR2 SNEGSKA (reference sequence). Then a second PCR, running roughly 7 to 11 cycles, was carried out with a sample-barcoded 5' primer and a J-beta primer mix. TCRdb reprocessed the 5' RACE reads with MiXCR, giving one entry per CDR3 protein. The profile shows hundreds of thousands of distinct CDR3 sequences, about 30% of them singletons. The TCR sequence derives from a woman at least 80 years old in good health. This chain links TRBV20-1 with TRBJ1-2; 8 positions agree with TRBD1. Input material: blood. The DNA of the CDR3 is TGCAGTGCGGCTATCGGGACAGGTTATGGCTACACCTTC. Residues: CSAAIGTGYGYTF.